The 4 T cell receptor beta chains listed next were all sequenced from one sample in a study of radiation and T cells in renal cell carcinoma (dated by TCRdb to 2018 to 2020). Receptor libraries were prepared by the immunoSEQ multiplex PCR assay. The table was pulled from immuneACCESS by TCRdb, which kept in-frame rearrangements only. Such tables lose some clones; where checked, under half of the loss comes from unresolved V genes, and the rest has no known cause. The sample table contains about 140,000 clones; only one count was recorded for 80% to 90% of them. 15% to 20% of the sample is held by the ten biggest clonotypes. The sample's time point label, in plain terms: blood 4 weeks post-SBRT, at nephrectomy. What this sample's treatment or condition label stands for: 15 Gy SBRT to primary tumor, nephrectomy 4 weeks later. This specimen consisted of blood, obtained from a patient whose treatment included radiotherapy and nephrectomy. These receptors all come from a woman in her fifties or sixties with renal cell carcinoma.

J is TRBJ2-7 and V is TRBV7-6; 9 bases fit TRBD1. With V trimmed by 5 bases and J by 4 bases, 3 bases remained unmatched. The germline gives CDR1 SGHVS, CDR2 FNYEAQ. This CDR3 is 13 amino acids long. CDR3 in amino acids: CASSPQGAYEQYF. DNA of the CDR3: TGTGCCAGCAGCCCACAGGGGGCATACGAGCAGTACTTC.

The chain has TRBV7-3 and TRBJ2-3; D is possibly TRBD1 or TRBD2 (5 bases each). The CDR3 runs 14 residues. V lost 5 bases, J lost 3 bases, and 12 bases lay in between. The germline V gene has CDR1 SGHTA and CDR2 FQGTGA. CDR3 protein: CASSPWGSTDTQYF. DNA for the CDR3: TGTGCCAGCAGCCCCTGGGGGTCGACAGATACGCAGTATTTT.

The V and J genes are TRBV6-1 and TRBJ1-2, with D maybe TRBD1 (5 bases). The CDR3 covers 15 residues. Trimming stripped 6 bases from V and 6 bases from J, with 20 bases between. Germline assignment: CDR1 MNHNS and CDR2 SASEGT. The CDR3 DNA reads as TGTGCCAGCAGCGTGGATGGGAGGGGCGCTGATGGCTACACCTTC. Its translation is CASSVDGRGADGYTF.

CDR3 sequence reads: CASSLTLGLAGGDEQFF. In DNA, the CDR3 is TGTGCCAGCAGCTTAACGCTAGGACTAGCGGGAGGGGATGAGCAGTTCTTC. The V call is TRBV7-3, the J call TRBJ2-1; 15 bases line up with TRBD2. The CDR3 has 17 residues. CDR1 and CDR2 from the germline V gene are SGHTA and FQGTGA. V gave up 0 bases and J gave up 8 bases; unmatched junction bases: 5.